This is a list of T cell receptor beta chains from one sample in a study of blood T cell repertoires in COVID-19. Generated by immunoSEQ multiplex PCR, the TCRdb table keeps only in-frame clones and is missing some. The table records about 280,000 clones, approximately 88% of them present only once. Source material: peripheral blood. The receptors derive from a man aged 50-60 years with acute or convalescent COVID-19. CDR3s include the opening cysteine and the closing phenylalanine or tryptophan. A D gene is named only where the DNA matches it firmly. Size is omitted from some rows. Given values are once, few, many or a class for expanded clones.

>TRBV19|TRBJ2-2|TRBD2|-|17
CASSPLRGLAGPGELFF
TGTGCCAGTAGTCCATTGAGAGGACTAGCGGGGCCTGGGGAGCTGTTTTTT
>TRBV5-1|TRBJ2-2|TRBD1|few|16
CASSSPDRVVTGELFF
TGCGCCAGCAGCTCGCCTGACAGGGTAGTCACCGGGGAGCTGTTTTTT
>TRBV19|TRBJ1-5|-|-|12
CAIGQGRQPQHF
TGTGCCATCGGACAAGGTAGGCAGCCCCAGCATTTT
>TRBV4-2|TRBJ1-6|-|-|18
CASSQDTPAGSYNSPLHF
TGTGCCAGCAGCCAAGATACCCCTGCCGGCTCCTATAATTCACCCCTCCACTTT
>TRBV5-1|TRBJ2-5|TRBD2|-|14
CASSFGSGEETQYF
TGCGCCAGCAGCTTTGGAAGCGGGGAAGAGACCCAGTACTTC
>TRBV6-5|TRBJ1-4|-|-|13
CASRRSANEKLFF
TGTGCCAGCAGGAGGTCAGCTAATGAAAAACTGTTTTTT
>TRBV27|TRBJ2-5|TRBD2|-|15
CASSLLAGGWETQYF
TGTGCCAGCAGTTTACTAGCGGGGGGGTGGGAGACCCAGTACTTC
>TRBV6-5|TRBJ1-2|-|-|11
CASSTVNAETF
TGTGCCAGCAGTACCGTAAACGCGGAGACCTTC
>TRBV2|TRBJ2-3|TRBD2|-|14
CASRLAGGTDTQYF
TGTGCCAGCAGGTTAGCGGGGGGCACAGATACGCAGTATTTT
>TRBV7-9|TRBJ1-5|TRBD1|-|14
CASSQDRANQPQHF
TGTGCCAGCAGCCAGGACAGGGCTAATCAGCCCCAGCATTTT